This T cell receptor beta chain was obtained from a study of blood T cell repertoires in COVID-19. On the study more broadly: Acute and convalescent COVID-19 specimens originated in the United States, Italy and Spain. Sample material is recorded as cDNA or gDNA derived from T cells, B-cell-depleted T cells, or PBMCs.

Losses at the gene ends were 8 bases for V and 9 bases for J; bases not matched to a gene: 6. The CDR3 runs to 11 residues. Germline loops: CDR1 SQVTM, CDR2 ANQGSEA. Authors' methods: Counts of nucleated cells, estimated from reference gene primer amplification, were obtained. Repertoires were generated with immunoSEQ multiplex PCR, while TCRdb's copy carries only in-frame clones and drops some. V, J and clone size are those of that table, while D and trimming were read from the DNA. This sample carries approximately 150,000 clones, around 85% of them seen once, and the ten largest clones take about 18%.

Sequences were obtained from peripheral blood. This receptor was obtained from a woman aged 80 or over with acute or convalescent COVID-19. The chain is built from TRBV29-1 and TRBJ2-3; 9 bases align to TRBD1. CDR3 in DNA: TGCAGCCTCCTAGGACAGGGGACGCAGTATTTT. This translates into CSLLGQGTQYF.